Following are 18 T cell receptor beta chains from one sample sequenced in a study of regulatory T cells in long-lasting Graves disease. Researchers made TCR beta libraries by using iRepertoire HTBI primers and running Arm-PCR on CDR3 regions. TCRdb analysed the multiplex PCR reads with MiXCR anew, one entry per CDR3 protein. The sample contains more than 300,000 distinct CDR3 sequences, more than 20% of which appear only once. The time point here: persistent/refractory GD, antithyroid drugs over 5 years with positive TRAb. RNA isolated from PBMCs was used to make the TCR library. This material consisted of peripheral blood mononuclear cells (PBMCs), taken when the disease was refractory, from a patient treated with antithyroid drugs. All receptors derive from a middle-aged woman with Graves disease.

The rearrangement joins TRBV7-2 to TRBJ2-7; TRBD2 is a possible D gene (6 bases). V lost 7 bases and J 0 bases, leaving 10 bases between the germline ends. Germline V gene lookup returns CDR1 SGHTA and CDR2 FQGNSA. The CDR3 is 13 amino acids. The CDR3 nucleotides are TGTGCCAGCAAACGGGGGATCTCCTACGAGCAGTACTTC. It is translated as CASKRGISYEQYF.

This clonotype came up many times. The CDR3 protein is CASSLPAGELFF. The CDR3 DNA sequence: TGTGCCAGCAGTTTACCCGCCGGGGAGCTGTTTTTT. The rearrangement uses TRBV28 and TRBJ2-2; D gene uncertain. CDR3 length: 12 residues. Trimming stripped 2 bases from V and 6 bases from J, with 4 bases between. The germline V gene encodes CDR1 MDHEN and CDR2 SYDVKM.

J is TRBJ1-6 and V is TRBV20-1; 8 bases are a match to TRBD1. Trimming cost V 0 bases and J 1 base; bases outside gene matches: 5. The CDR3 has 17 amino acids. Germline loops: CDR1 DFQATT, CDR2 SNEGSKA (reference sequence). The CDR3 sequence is CSARDQDRESYNSPLHF. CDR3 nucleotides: TGCAGTGCTAGAGATCAGGACAGGGAATCCTATAATTCACCCCTCCACTTT.

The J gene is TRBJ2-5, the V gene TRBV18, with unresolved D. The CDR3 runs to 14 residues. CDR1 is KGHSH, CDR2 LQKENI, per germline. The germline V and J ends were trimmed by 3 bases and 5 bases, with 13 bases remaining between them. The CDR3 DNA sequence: TGTGCCAGCTCACCTTCGACCGATTCTGAGACCCAGTACTTC. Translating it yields CASSPSTDSETQYF.

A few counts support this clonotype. The CDR3 reads CASSNRDSSYEQYF. DNA for the CDR3: TGTGCCAGCAGTAACCGGGACAGCTCCTACGAGCAGTACTTC. V is TRBV6-1 and J is TRBJ2-7; 7 positions match TRBD1. The CDR3 totals 14 residues. Germline CDR1 is MNHNS and CDR2 is SASEGT. The ends lost 5 bases at V and 0 bases at J; junction bases unmatched: 4.

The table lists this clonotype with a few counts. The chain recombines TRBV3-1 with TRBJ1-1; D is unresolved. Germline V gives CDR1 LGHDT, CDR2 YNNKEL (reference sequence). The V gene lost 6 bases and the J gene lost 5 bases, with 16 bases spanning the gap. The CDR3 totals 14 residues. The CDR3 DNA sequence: TGTGCCAGCAGTTCCGAGTGGGGTCGGACTGAAGCTTTCTTT. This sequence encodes CASSSEWGRTEAFF.

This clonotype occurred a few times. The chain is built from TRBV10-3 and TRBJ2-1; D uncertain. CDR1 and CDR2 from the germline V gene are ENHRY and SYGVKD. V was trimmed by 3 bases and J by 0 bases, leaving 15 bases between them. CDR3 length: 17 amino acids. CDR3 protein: CAISERGSSYSYNEQFF. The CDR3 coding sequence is TGTGCCATCAGTGAAAGAGGTTCGTCCTACTCCTACAATGAGCAGTTCTTC.

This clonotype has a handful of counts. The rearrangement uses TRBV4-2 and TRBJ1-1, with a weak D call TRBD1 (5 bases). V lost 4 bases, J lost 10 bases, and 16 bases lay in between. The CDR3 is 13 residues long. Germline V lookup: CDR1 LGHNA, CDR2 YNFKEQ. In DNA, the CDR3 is TGTGCCAGCAGCCCTTCCGTCTCCGGGGGAGCTTTCTTT. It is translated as CASSPSVSGGAFF.

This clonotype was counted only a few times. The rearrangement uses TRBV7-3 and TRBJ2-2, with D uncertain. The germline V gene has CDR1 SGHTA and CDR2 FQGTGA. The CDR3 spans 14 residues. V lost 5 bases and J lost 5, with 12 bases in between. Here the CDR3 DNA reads TGTGCCAGCAGCCCCTTCTCCGGGACCGGGGAGCTGTTTTTT. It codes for CASSPFSGTGELFF.

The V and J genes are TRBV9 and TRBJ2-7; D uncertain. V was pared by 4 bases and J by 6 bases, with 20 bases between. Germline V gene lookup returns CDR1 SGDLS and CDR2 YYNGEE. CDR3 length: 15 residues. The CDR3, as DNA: TGTGCCAGCAGCTCTCGGAGTGGATGGGCCAGCGAGCAGTACTTC. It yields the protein CASSSRSGWASEQYF.

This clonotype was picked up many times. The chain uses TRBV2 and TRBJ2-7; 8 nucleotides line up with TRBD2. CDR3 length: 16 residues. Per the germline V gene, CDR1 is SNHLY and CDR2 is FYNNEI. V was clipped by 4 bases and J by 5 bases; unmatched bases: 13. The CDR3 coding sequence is TGTGCCAGCAGTGCCCCGGGAGGGTTATCCCCCCACGAGCAGTACTTC. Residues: CASSAPGGLSPHEQYF. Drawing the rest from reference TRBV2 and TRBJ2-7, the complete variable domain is EPEVTQTPSHQVTQMGQEVILRCVPISNHLYFYWYRQILGQKVEFLVSFYNNEISEKSEIFDDQFSVERPDGSNFTLKIRSTKLEDSAMYFCASSAPGGLSPHEQYFGPGTRLTVT.

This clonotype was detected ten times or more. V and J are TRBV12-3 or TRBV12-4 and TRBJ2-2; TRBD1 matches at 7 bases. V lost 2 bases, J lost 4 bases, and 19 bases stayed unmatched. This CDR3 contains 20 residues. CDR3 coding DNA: TGTGCCAGCAGTTTATACCTAGCCGCCCCGACAGGGTGGGCCACCGGGGAGCTGTTTTTT. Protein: CASSLYLAAPTGWATGELFF.

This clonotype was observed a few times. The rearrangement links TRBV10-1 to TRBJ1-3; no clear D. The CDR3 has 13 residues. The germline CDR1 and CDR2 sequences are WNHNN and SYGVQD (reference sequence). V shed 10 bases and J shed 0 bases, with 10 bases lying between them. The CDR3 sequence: CATQQDSGNTIYF. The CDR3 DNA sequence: TGCGCCACCCAGCAGGACTCTGGAAACACCATATATTTT.

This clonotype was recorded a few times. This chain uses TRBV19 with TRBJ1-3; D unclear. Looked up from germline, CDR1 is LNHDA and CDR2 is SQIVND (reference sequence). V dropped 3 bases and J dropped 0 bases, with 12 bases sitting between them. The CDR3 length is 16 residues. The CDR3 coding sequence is TGTGCCAGTAGTATCTCTCTGGACCACTCTGGAAACACCATATATTTT. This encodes CASSISLDHSGNTIYF.

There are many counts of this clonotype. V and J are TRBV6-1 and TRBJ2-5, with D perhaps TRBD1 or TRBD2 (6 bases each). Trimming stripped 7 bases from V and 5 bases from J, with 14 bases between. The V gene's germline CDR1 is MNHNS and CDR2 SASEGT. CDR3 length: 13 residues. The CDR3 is CASTPTGRETQYF. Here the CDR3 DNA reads TGTGCCAGCACGCCAACAGGGAGGGAGACCCAGTACTTC.

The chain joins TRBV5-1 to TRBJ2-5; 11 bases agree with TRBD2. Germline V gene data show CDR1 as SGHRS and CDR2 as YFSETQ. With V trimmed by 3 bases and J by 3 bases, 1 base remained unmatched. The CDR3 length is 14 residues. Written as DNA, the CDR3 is TGCGCCAGCAGCTCGGGACTAGCGGAAGAGACCCAGTACTTC. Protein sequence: CASSSGLAEETQYF.

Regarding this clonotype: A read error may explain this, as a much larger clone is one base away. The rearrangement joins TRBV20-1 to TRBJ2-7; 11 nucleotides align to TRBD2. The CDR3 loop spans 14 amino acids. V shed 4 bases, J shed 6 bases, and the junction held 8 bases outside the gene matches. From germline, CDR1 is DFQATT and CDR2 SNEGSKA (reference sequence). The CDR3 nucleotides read TGCAGTGCTATAGTCCTAGCGGGAGGTAGCGAGCAGTACTTC. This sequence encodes CSAIVLAGGSEQYF.

CDR3 nucleotide sequence: TGTGCCAGCAGAGAAAAGAGCAGGGGGGCTCATCAGCCCCAGCATTTT. It translates to CASREKSRGAHQPQHF. The chain uses TRBV19 and TRBJ1-5; 7 nucleotides line up with TRBD1. Germline V lookup: CDR1 LNHDA, CDR2 SQIVND (reference sequence). V lost 9 bases and J lost 5; bases outside the gene matches: 16. This CDR3 has 16 residues.